These 8 T cell receptor beta chains originate from one sample sequenced in a study of shared clonotypes between healthy human individuals. The data were produced by immunoSEQ multiplex PCR, yet TCRdb's version contains in-frame clones alone and is incomplete. The table records 950,000 to 1,300,000 clones, about 76% of them present only once. The sample was memory CD4+ T cells sorted from blood. Subset of the sample: CD45RA-negative fraction. All receptors come from a man between 18 and 29 years old in good health.

This rearrangement joins TRBV7-9 to TRBJ2-7; D may be TRBD1 (6 bases). This CDR3 region has 15 residues. Germline V gives CDR1 SEHNR, CDR2 FQNEAQ (reference sequence). Trimming removed 6 bases from V and 2 bases from J, with 17 bases in between. CDR3 sequence (DNA): TGTGCCAGCAGTTTTTGGGGGCTCCCCCCCTACGAGCAGTACTTC. Translation: CASSFWGLPPYEQYF.

The V gene is TRBV10-3, the J gene TRBJ1-1; tentatively, D is TRBD1 (6 bases). Trimming removed 5 bases at V and 4 bases at J, with 20 bases between. This CDR3 is built from 16 residues. Germline V gives CDR1 ENHRY, CDR2 SYGVKD. The CDR3 DNA reads as TGTGCCATCAGTCCGGGAGGGGGGTACGGGGCCACTGAAGCTTTCTTT. It specifies CAISPGGGYGATEAFF.

This chain joins TRBV4-3 and TRBJ1-4, with D possibly TRBD1 on 6 matching bases. The CDR3 is made up of 17 amino acids. Germline CDR1 LGHNA, CDR2 YSLEER. V shed 0 bases and J shed 4 bases, with 15 bases lying between them. This chain's CDR3 is CASSQDRGGQFNEKLFF. In DNA, the CDR3 is TGCGCCAGCAGCCAAGACCGCGGGGGGCAGTTTAATGAAAAACTGTTTTTT.

The chain combines TRBV9 with TRBJ2-6, with D unclear. This CDR3 is 14 amino acids long. V lost 0 bases and J lost 4, with 5 bases in between. The germline V gene has CDR1 SGDLS and CDR2 YYNGEE. In nucleotides, the CDR3 is TGTGCCAGCAGCGTAGCTAGGGGGGCCAACGTCCTGACTTTC. It translates to CASSVARGANVLTF. The full variable domain, its missing parts supplied by reference TRBV9 and TRBJ2-6, is DSGVTQTPKHLITATGQRVTLRCSPRSGDLSVYWYQQSLDQGLQFLIQYYNGEERAKGNILERFSAQQFPDLHSELNLSSLELGDSALYFCASSVARGANVLTFGAGSRLTVL.

This clone has only a few counts. The chain employs TRBV6-5 and TRBJ2-2; 7 bases align to TRBD2. Trimming at V came to 5 bases and at J to 1 base, leaving 4 bases not matched to a gene. CDR3 length: 15 amino acids. CDR1 MNHEY and CDR2 SVGAGI come from the germline V gene. This CDR3 reads CASSTLAENTGELFF. The CDR3 region has the DNA TGTGCCAGCAGTACTCTAGCGGAGAACACCGGGGAGCTGTTTTTT.

V and J are TRBV6-6 and TRBJ2-5; 8 positions agree with TRBD1. Germline V CDR1 and CDR2: MNHNY, SVGAGI (reference sequence). The CDR3 is 14 amino acids. V shed 6 bases, J shed 4 bases, and the junction held 7 bases outside the gene matches. In nucleotides, the CDR3 is TGTGCCAGCAGGCTCCCCGGGACAGGAGAGACCCAGTACTTC. It yields the protein CASRLPGTGETQYF.

The chain recombines TRBV5-8 with TRBJ2-1; TRBD2 agrees at 14 bases. Per the germline V gene, CDR1 is SGHTS and CDR2 is YDEGEE. The CDR3 sequence is 16 residues long. With V trimmed by 2 bases and J by 13 bases, 11 bases remained unmatched. DNA of the CDR3: TGTGCCAGCAGCTTCCAGGTGGGACTAGCGGGAGAGGGTCAGTTCTTC. Protein product: CASSFQVGLAGEGQFF.

The CDR3 protein is CASSQGEGSVQFF. The CDR3 nucleotides are TGTGCCAGCAGCCAAGGCGAGGGCAGTGTGCAGTTCTTC. V gene TRBV14 combines with J gene TRBJ2-1, with D maybe TRBD2 (5 bases). Germline V CDR1 and CDR2: SGHDN, FVKESK. V shed 1 base and J shed 12 bases, with 13 bases lying between them. CDR3 length equals 13 residues.